The rows below give T cell receptor beta chains drawn from one sample of a study of CD4 T cells in relation to SARS-CoV-2 and coronaviruses. These receptors' targets are unknown. Assay used: immunoSEQ multiplex PCR; TCRdb lists only in-frame clones, some missing. The data contain about 41,000 clones, more than 70% of them seen just once; the ten biggest clones take up approximately 4.5%. Input material: naive CD4+ T cells from PBMCs, cultured in vitro. These receptors came from an adult with COVID-19. Each CDR3 is given with its conserved first and last residue. D genes are given only for firm matches. Part of the rows lack a size; the others show once, few, many or a class for expanded clones.

clone size,J gene,V gene,D gene,CDR3 protein,CDR3 DNA
-,TRBJ1-2,TRBV28,-,CASEGGGYGYTF,TGTGCCAGCGAAGGGGGTGGCTATGGCTACACCTTC
-,TRBJ2-3,TRBV7-3,-,CASSLLGFFGPDTQYF,TGTGCCAGCAGCTTATTAGGCTTTTTCGGCCCAGATACGCAGTATTTT
-,TRBJ1-2,TRBV3-1/TRBV3-2,TRBD1,CASSPLGQGNNGYTF,TGTGCCAGCAGCCCCCTGGGACAGGGGAACAATGGCTACACCTTC
-,TRBJ1-5,TRBV7-2,-,CASSLVGGGQPQHF,TGTGCCAGCAGCTTAGTGGGAGGGGGTCAGCCCCAGCATTTT
-,TRBJ1-5,TRBV6-2/TRBV6-3,TRBD1,CASSSNIYRGRGQPQHF,TGTGCCAGCAGTTCTAATATTTACAGGGGGCGAGGTCAGCCCCAGCATTTT
-,TRBJ2-1,TRBV19,-,CASSVHSGGANNEQFF,TGTGCCAGTAGTGTTCATAGCGGAGGGGCTAACAATGAGCAGTTCTTC
-,TRBJ2-3,TRBV3-1/TRBV3-2,-,CASSQDSGWARTDTQYF,TGTGCCAGCAGCCAAGATAGTGGGTGGGCCCGCACAGATACGCAGTATTTT
-,TRBJ1-5,TRBV20-1,-,CSARGDQPQHF,TGCAGTGCTAGAGGTGATCAGCCCCAGCATTTT
-,TRBJ1-1,TRBV7-9,TRBD1,CASNAWTGDTEAFF,TGTGCCAGCAACGCCTGGACAGGGGACACTGAAGCTTTCTTT
-,TRBJ2-7,TRBV28,-,CASSPGSSSYEQYF,TGTGCCAGCAGCCCCGGTAGCAGCTCCTACGAGCAGTACTTC
-,TRBJ1-3,TRBV9,-,CASSAPGNTIYF,TGTGCCAGCAGCGCCCCCGGAAACACCATATATTTT
-,TRBJ2-7,TRBV6-5,TRBD1,CASRRDRYYEQYF,TGTGCCAGCAGACGGGACAGATACTACGAGCAGTACTTC
-,TRBJ1-5,TRBV30,-,CAWSVVGNQPQHF,TGTGCCTGGAGTGTTGTAGGGAATCAGCCCCAGCATTTT
-,TRBJ1-2,TRBV28,-,CASSFLTENSNYGYTF,TGTGCCAGCAGTTTCTTGACAGAAAACTCTAACTATGGCTACACCTTC
-,TRBJ2-1,TRBV29-1,-,CSVEDYSLLYNEQFF,TGCAGCGTTGAAGATTATTCGCTGCTATACAATGAGCAGTTCTTC
-,TRBJ2-6,TRBV10-3,-,CAIRTTGKDSGANVLTF,TGTGCCATCAGGACAACAGGGAAAGACTCTGGGGCCAACGTCCTGACTTTC
-,TRBJ2-4,TRBV4-2,TRBD2,CASSQVRASGSRAKNIQYF,TGTGCCAGCAGCCAAGTTCGGGCTAGCGGGAGTCGAGCCAAAAACATTCAGTACTTC
-,TRBJ2-7,TRBV7-2,TRBD1,CASSVDRVGEQYF,TGTGCCAGCAGCGTAGACAGGGTCGGCGAGCAGTACTTC
-,TRBJ2-1,TRBV11-3,-,CASSLSGKSSYNEQFF,TGTGCCAGCAGCTTATCGGGGAAGAGCTCCTACAATGAGCAGTTCTTC
-,TRBJ1-1,TRBV18,-,CASSPSGNTEAFF,TGTGCCAGCTCACCGAGCGGGAACACTGAAGCTTTCTTT
-,TRBJ2-7,TRBV18,-,CASSPQYAGSYEQYF,TGTGCCAGCTCACCACAGTATGCTGGTTCCTACGAGCAGTACTTC
-,TRBJ1-2,TRBV30,TRBD1,CAWSTGAKPYGYTF,TGTGCCTGGAGTACAGGGGCCAAGCCCTATGGCTACACCTTC
once,TRBJ2-1,TRBV3-1/TRBV3-2,-,CASSQGLMNNEQFF,TGTGCCAGCAGCCAGGGCCTAATGAACAATGAGCAGTTCTTC
-,TRBJ1-4,TRBV6-5,-,CASFRQYGEKLFF,TGTGCCAGCTTCAGACAGTACGGTGAAAAACTGTTTTTT
-,TRBJ2-3,TRBV18,TRBD1,CASSPPGTGGTDTQYF,TGTGCCAGCTCACCACCCGGGACAGGGGGCACAGATACGCAGTATTTT
-,TRBJ1-2,TRBV9,-,CASSVSGANYGYTF,TGTGCCAGCAGCGTTTCTGGGGCCAACTATGGCTACACCTTC